The 22 T cell receptor beta chains below all came from one sample that was sequenced in a study of blood T cell repertoires in COVID-19. Method: immunoSEQ multiplex PCR; TCRdb's copy keeps in-frame clones and lacks some. The data contain approximately 170,000 clones, approximately 82% of them singletons. The sample consisted of peripheral blood. The receptors were sampled from a man between 65 and 85 years old who had recovered from COVID-19.

This clone was observed a single time. The chain combines TRBV5-1 with TRBJ2-1; perhaps TRBD1 as D (5 bases). Germline CDR1 and CDR2: SGHRS and YFSETQ. V was trimmed by 0 bases and J by 6 bases, leaving 10 bases between them. The CDR3 is made up of 14 amino acids. In DNA, the CDR3 is TGCGCCAGCAGCTTGGATGGGGCTACCAATGAGCAGTTCTTC. It yields the protein CASSLDGATNEQFF.

The V call is TRBV27, the J call TRBJ1-1; no clear D gene. Germline V gene lookup returns CDR1 MNHEY and CDR2 SMNVEV (reference sequence). Trimming removed 0 bases from V and 2 bases from J, with 4 bases in between. This CDR3 comprises 13 residues. CDR3 in amino acids: CASSLSFNTEAFF. CDR3 nucleotide sequence: TGTGCCAGCAGTTTATCCTTTAACACTGAAGCTTTCTTT.

The chain carries TRBV3-1 (or the pseudogene TRBV3-2) and TRBJ2-3; no clear D gene. The V end lost 6 bases, the J end lost 7 bases, and 20 bases lay between the germline ends. CDR1 is LGHDT and CDR2 is YNNKEL in the germline V gene (reference sequence). CDR3 length: 15 amino acids. The CDR3 protein is CASSPSGPSSNTQYF. Written as DNA, the CDR3 is TGTGCCAGCAGTCCTTCGGGTCCGTCAAGTAATACGCAGTATTTT.

This clone was seen a few times. This chain connects TRBV9 to TRBJ2-7, with D hard to call. The CDR3 covers 14 residues. Looked up from germline, CDR1 is SGDLS and CDR2 is YYNGEE. The V end lost 4 bases, the J end lost 0 bases, and 11 bases lay between the germline ends. CDR3 bases: TGTGCCAGCAGCCTCTCGGTTGGCTCCTACGAGCAGTACTTC. It yields the protein CASSLSVGSYEQYF.

The V gene is TRBV6-2 or TRBV6-3, the J gene TRBJ2-7, with D tentatively TRBD1 (6 bases). Germline loops: CDR1 MNHEY, CDR2 SVGEGT. V lost 8 bases and J 3 bases, leaving 14 bases between the germline ends. The CDR3 contains 13 residues. CDR3 region: CASCRQANYEQYF. The CDR3 DNA reads TGTGCCAGCTGCCGACAGGCCAACTACGAGCAGTACTTC.

The genes are TRBV7-9 and TRBJ2-5; 9 bases are a match to TRBD1. The germline CDR1 and CDR2 sequences are SEHNR and FQNEAQ (reference sequence). This CDR3 spans 15 amino acids. V was clipped by 5 bases and J by 5 bases; unmatched bases: 9. The CDR3 sequence: CASSDRDRVAETQYF. The CDR3 DNA is TGTGCCAGCAGCGACCGGGACAGGGTTGCGGAGACCCAGTACTTC. Together with reference TRBV7-9 and TRBJ2-5, the CDR3 gives the full variable domain: DTGVSQNPRHKITKRGQNVTFRCDPISEHNRLYWYRQTLGQGPEFLTYFQNEAQLEKSRLLSDRFSAERPKGSFSTLEIQRTEQGDSAMYLCASSDRDRVAETQYFGPGTRLLVL.

The chain uses TRBV27 and TRBJ2-1; the D gene is possibly TRBD2 (6 bases). CDR1 MNHEY and CDR2 SMNVEV come from the germline V gene (reference sequence). Trimming took 5 bases from V and 5 from J, leaving 34 bases between them. This CDR3 is 21 amino acids long. The CDR3 spells CASSPVLGRSGTVSSHNEQFF. The CDR3 bases are TGTGCCAGCAGTCCCGTCCTCGGTCGATCCGGGACTGTATCGTCCCACAATGAGCAGTTCTTC.

V usage is TRBV2 and J usage is TRBJ2-2; D perhaps matches TRBD1 (5 bases). CDR1 and CDR2 from the germline V gene are SNHLY and FYNNEI. This CDR3 is built from 13 residues. Trimming removed 3 bases at V and 6 bases at J, with 8 bases between. CDR3 region: CASSDQGAGELFF. The CDR3 DNA reads TGTGCCAGCAGTGATCAGGGCGCCGGGGAGCTGTTTTTT.

J is TRBJ2-5 and V is TRBV3-1 (or the pseudogene TRBV3-2); 7 bases are shared with TRBD1. In germline, CDR1 is LGHDT, CDR2 YNNKEL (reference sequence). V was pared by 1 base and J by 5 bases, with 7 bases of the junction left unmatched. CDR3 length: 15 residues. CDR3 coding DNA: TGTGCCAGCAGCCAAGGCCCGACAGGGCGGGAGACCCAGTACTTC. Protein product: CASSQGPTGRETQYF.

This clone was counted once. J is TRBJ2-5 and V is TRBV6-5; 7 nucleotides align to TRBD2. V shed 6 bases and J 2 bases; nucleotides not matched to a gene: 3. This CDR3 is built from 13 residues. CDR1 and CDR2 from the germline V gene are MNHEY and SVGAGI. The CDR3 sequence is CASRRTRQETQYF. DNA for the CDR3: TGTGCCAGCAGACGGACTAGACAAGAGACCCAGTACTTC.

This rearrangement joins TRBV11-3 to TRBJ2-3; maybe TRBD1 (5 bases). The CDR3 sequence is 16 residues long. CDR1 and CDR2 from the germline V gene are SGHNT and YENEEA. V gave up 3 bases and J gave up 4 bases, with 17 bases separating them. Written as DNA, the CDR3 is TGTGCCAGCAGCTTTTCTGGGGCCGGGTTTTCAGATACGCAGTATTTT. Protein sequence: CASSFSGAGFSDTQYF.

This chain links TRBV12-3 or TRBV12-4 with TRBJ1-2; no reliable D call. The CDR3 spans 12 residues. V lost 5 bases, J lost 4 bases, and 8 bases lay in between. CDR3 sequence reads: CASSRQRYGYTF. CDR3 nucleotide sequence: TGTGCCAGCAGTCGGCAGCGCTATGGCTACACCTTC.

This chain connects TRBV7-2 to TRBJ1-5, with TRBD1 matching 7 bases. Per the germline V gene, CDR1 is SGHTA and CDR2 is FQGNSA. The CDR3 has 15 amino acids. The V and J ends lost 4 bases and 2 bases, in that order; junction bases with no gene match: 5. CDR3 sequence: CASSSNRGGNQPQHF. CDR3 sequence (DNA): TGTGCCAGCAGCTCAAACAGGGGTGGCAATCAGCCCCAGCATTTT.

A few counts support this clone. The J gene is TRBJ1-1, the V gene TRBV6-5; a possible D gene is TRBD1 (6 bases). The CDR3 is 11 residues long. Germline values: CDR1 MNHEY, CDR2 SVGAGI. V lost 7 bases, J lost 8 bases, and 11 bases lay in between. CDR3 sequence (DNA): TGTGCCAGCAACCAAGGGACAGAAGCTTTCTTT. It codes for CASNQGTEAFF.

The V and J genes are TRBV24-1 and TRBJ2-1, with D uncertain. The CDR3 is 19 residues long. Germline V gives CDR1 KGHDR, CDR2 SFDVKD. V gave up 5 bases and J gave up 0 bases, with 22 bases separating them. The CDR3 DNA sequence: TGTGCCACCAGTGGCGGATCCATAGACCCTCAGAGCTCCTACAATGAGCAGTTCTTC. Protein product: CATSGGSIDPQSSYNEQFF.

The J gene is TRBJ1-1, the V gene TRBV5-4, with TRBD1 identical over 7 bases. With 0 bases clipped from V and 1 base from J, the junction kept 3 bases outside the gene matches. There are 15 residues in the CDR3. Germline-derived CDR1 and CDR2 are SGHNT and YYREEE (reference sequence). For the CDR3, the DNA is TGTGCCAGCAGCTTGGTTGACAGGGAGAACACTGAAGCTTTCTTT. This gives the protein CASSLVDRENTEAFF.

The chain recombines TRBV9 with TRBJ2-7; 9 bases line up with TRBD2. V was pared by 0 bases and J by 4 bases, with 11 bases of the junction left unmatched. Germline V gives CDR1 SGDLS, CDR2 YYNGEE. CDR3 length equals 17 residues. CDR3: CASSVEGGASGIYEQYF. In nucleotides, the CDR3 is TGTGCCAGCAGCGTAGAGGGGGGGGCTAGCGGGATATACGAGCAGTACTTC. The full variable domain, rest sourced from reference TRBV9 and TRBJ2-7, is DSGVTQTPKHLITATGQRVTLRCSPRSGDLSVYWYQQSLDQGLQFLIQYYNGEERAKGNILERFSAQQFPDLHSELNLSSLELGDSALYFCASSVEGGASGIYEQYFGPGTRLTVT.

The chain uses TRBV6-5 and TRBJ2-2, with D possibly TRBD2 on 5 matching bases. Trimming stripped 0 bases from V and 2 bases from J, with 10 bases between. CDR3 size: 16 residues. Per germline, CDR1 MNHEY and CDR2 SVGAGI. Here the CDR3 DNA reads TGTGCCAGCAGTTACTCTCGAGCGGTAAACACCGGGGAGCTGTTTTTT. As protein: CASSYSRAVNTGELFF.

V and J are TRBV6-5 and TRBJ2-7; no clear D. Per the germline V gene, CDR1 is MNHEY and CDR2 is SVGAGI. This CDR3 contains 13 residues. The V end lost 7 bases, the J end lost 1 base, and 11 bases lay between the germline ends. The CDR3 is CASKRGPSYEQYF. CDR3 sequence (DNA): TGTGCCAGCAAGAGAGGTCCATCCTACGAGCAGTACTTC.

CDR3 sequence reads: CASSPEQLRAGAQHF. For the CDR3, the DNA is TGTGCCAGCAGTCCGGAACAACTTAGGGCGGGGGCCCAGCATTTT. The rearrangement links TRBV2 to TRBJ1-5, with D maybe TRBD1 (5 bases). The germline CDR1 and CDR2 sequences are SNHLY and FYNNEI. This CDR3 contains 15 residues. The V end was cut by 5 bases, the J end by 11 bases, with 22 bases between.

The chain links TRBV5-4 to TRBJ2-7, with 10 bases matching TRBD2. Trimming removed 4 bases from V and 5 bases from J; junction bases left unmatched: 6. Germline assignment: CDR1 SGHNT and CDR2 YYREEE (reference sequence). The CDR3 has 14 amino acids. CDR3 DNA sequence: TGTGCCAGCAGCCTAGGTCTAGCGGGAGACGAGCAGTACTTC. Its protein is CASSLGLAGDEQYF.

The rearrangement uses TRBV11-2 and TRBJ1-6; a weak D match, TRBD1 (5 bases). The CDR3 has 15 residues. V was cut by 1 base and J by 9 bases, with 13 bases left in between. The germline V gene encodes CDR1 SGHAT and CDR2 FQNNGV. The CDR3 sequence is CASSLGSGFGSPLHF. The CDR3 region has the DNA TGTGCCAGCAGCTTAGGATCAGGGTTTGGTTCACCCCTCCACTTT.